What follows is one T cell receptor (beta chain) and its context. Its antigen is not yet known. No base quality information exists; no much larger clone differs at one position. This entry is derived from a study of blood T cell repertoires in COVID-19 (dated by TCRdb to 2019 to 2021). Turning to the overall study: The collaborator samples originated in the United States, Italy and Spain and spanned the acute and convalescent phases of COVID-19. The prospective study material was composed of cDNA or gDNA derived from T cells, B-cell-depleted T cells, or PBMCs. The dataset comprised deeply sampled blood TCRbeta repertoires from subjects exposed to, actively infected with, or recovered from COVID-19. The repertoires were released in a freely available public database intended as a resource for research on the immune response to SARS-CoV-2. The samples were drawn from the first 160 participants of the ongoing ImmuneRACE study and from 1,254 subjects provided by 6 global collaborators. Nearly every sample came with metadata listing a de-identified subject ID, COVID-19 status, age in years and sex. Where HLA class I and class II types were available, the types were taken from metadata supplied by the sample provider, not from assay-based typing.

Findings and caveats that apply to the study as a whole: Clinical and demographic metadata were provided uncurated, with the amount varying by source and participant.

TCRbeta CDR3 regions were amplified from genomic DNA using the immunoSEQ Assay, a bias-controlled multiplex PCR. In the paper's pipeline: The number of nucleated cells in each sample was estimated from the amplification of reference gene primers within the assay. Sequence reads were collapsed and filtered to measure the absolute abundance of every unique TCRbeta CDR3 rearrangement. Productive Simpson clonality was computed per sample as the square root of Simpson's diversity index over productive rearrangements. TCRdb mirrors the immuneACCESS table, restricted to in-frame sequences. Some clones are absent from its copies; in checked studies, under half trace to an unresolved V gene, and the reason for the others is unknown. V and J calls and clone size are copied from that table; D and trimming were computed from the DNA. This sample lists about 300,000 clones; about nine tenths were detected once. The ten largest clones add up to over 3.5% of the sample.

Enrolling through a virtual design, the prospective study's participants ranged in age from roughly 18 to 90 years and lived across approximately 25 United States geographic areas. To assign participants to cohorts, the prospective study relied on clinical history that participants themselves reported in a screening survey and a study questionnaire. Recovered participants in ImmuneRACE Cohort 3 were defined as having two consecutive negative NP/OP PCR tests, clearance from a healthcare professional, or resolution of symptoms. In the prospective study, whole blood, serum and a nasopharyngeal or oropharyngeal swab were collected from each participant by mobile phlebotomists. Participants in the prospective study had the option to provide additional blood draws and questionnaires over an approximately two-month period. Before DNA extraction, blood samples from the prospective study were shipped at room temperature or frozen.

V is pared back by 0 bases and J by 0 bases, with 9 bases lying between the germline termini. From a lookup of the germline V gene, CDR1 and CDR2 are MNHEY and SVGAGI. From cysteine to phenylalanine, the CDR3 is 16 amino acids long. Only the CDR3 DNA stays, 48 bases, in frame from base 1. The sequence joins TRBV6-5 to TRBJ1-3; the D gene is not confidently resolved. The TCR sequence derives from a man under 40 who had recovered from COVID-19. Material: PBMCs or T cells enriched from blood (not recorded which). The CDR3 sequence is CASSYSSRTSGNTIYF. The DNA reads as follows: TGTGCCAGCAGTTACTCTAGCAGAACCTCTGGAAACACCATATATTTT.